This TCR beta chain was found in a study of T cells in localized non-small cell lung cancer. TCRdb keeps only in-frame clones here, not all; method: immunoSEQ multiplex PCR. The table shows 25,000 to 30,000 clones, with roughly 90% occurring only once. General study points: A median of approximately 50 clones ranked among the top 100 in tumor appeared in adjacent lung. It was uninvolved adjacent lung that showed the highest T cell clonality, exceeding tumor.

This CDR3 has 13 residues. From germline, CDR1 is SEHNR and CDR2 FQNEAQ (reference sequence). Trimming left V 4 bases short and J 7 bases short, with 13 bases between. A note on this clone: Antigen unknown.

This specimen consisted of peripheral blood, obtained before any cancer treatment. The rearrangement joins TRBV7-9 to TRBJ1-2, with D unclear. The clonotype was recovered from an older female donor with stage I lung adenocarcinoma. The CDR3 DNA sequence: TGTGCCAGCAGCTCCGATAGTCCAACTGGCTACACCTTC. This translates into CASSSDSPTGYTF.